A single sample gave rise to the 17 T cell receptor beta chains below, sequenced in a study of blood T cell repertoires in COVID-19. The assay was immunoSEQ multiplex PCR, and TCRdb's table has in-frame clones only and misses some. The table records around 140,000 clones, roughly 84% of them present only once. The sample comprised PBMCs or T cells enriched from blood (not recorded which). Source of these receptors: a man aged 50 to 59 in a cohort exposed to, infected with or recovered from COVID-19 (not recorded which).

The rearrangement links TRBV19 to TRBJ1-5; the match to TRBD1 covers 10 bases. Germline loops: CDR1 LNHDA, CDR2 SQIVND (reference sequence). Trimming removed 6 bases from V and 11 bases from J; junction bases left unmatched: 10. This CDR3 has 14 residues. CDR3 amino acids: CASSLGQGGSTQHF. CDR3 nucleotides: TGTGCCAGTAGCCTAGGACAGGGGGGGTCCACCCAGCATTTT.

The chain recombines TRBV11-3 with TRBJ2-3; D remains unclear. This CDR3 region has 13 residues. V was trimmed by 2 bases and J by 9 bases, leaving 12 bases between them. Germline V gene data show CDR1 as SGHNT and CDR2 as YENEEA. CDR3 nucleotides: TGTGCCAGCAGCTTACTGGAGTCCGAAACGCAGTATTTT. Its protein product is CASSLLESETQYF.

The genes are TRBV27 and TRBJ1-2, with D possibly being TRBD1 (5 bases). CDR1 and CDR2 (germline): MNHEY, SMNVEV (reference sequence). The length of the CDR3 is 13 residues. The V and J ends lost 6 bases and 4 bases respectively, with 12 bases between them. This chain's CDR3 is CASRDSDFYGYTF. In nucleotides, the CDR3 is TGTGCCAGCAGAGACAGCGATTTCTATGGCTACACCTTC.

CDR3 bases: TGCGCCAGCAGCTTGAGAGAACAGGGGGCGAACACTGAAGCTTTCTTT. Amino acids: CASSLREQGANTEAFF. The chain has TRBV5-1 and TRBJ1-1, with TRBD1 matching 9 bases. This CDR3 spans 16 amino acids. The germline gives CDR1 SGHRS, CDR2 YFSETQ. V lost 1 base, J lost 1 base, and 5 bases stayed unmatched. Supplemented by reference TRBV5-1 and TRBJ1-1, the full variable domain reads KAGVTQTPRYLIKTRGQQVTLSCSPISGHRSVSWYQQTPGQGLQFLFEYFSETQRNKGNFPGRFSGRQFSNSRSEMNVSTLELGDSALYLCASSLREQGANTEAFFGQGTRLTVV.

This clone came up once. One end of the junction is discordant with germline, which a read error may explain. The chain links TRBV12-3 or TRBV12-4 to TRBJ2-5, with a possible D match to TRBD2 (6 bases). The CDR3 totals 11 residues. CDR3 sequence (DNA): TGTGCCAGCAGTTTAGGTGGGGAGGAGGACTTC. It codes for CASSLGGEEDF.

V usage is TRBV12-3 or TRBV12-4 and J usage is TRBJ1-2; no firm D call. The CDR3 is 12 residues long. The V end lost 3 bases, the J end lost 4 bases, and 6 bases lay between the germline ends. Written as DNA, the CDR3 is TGTGCCAGCAGTTTCGGTTTCTATGGCTACACCTTC. Translation: CASSFGFYGYTF.

A note on this clone: Other nucleotide sequences from this sample produce the same CDR3. The gene calls are TRBV10-3 and TRBJ2-7, with a possible D match to TRBD2 (5 bases). Germline V gene lookup returns CDR1 ENHRY and CDR2 SYGVKD. There are 12 residues in the CDR3. V shed 11 bases and J shed 0 bases, with 11 bases lying between them. CDR3 DNA: TGTGCCTCCCGGGGTGGCTCCTACGAGCAGTACTTC. Its translation: CASRGGSYEQYF.

The gene calls are TRBV4-1 and TRBJ2-7; 8 nucleotides match TRBD1. The CDR3 extends over 15 amino acids. Germline CDR1 is MGHRA and CDR2 is YSYEKL. V lost 4 bases to trimming and J lost 1 base; unmatched junction nucleotides: 6. The CDR3 loop reads CASSRDRQGSYEQYF. CDR3 coding DNA: TGCGCCAGCAGCCGGGATCGACAGGGGTCCTACGAGCAGTACTTC.

This clone was detected only a few times. V usage is TRBV28 and J usage is TRBJ1-1; possible D gene TRBD1, 6 bases. CDR3 length equals 15 residues. Trimming pared 5 bases from V and 0 bases from J, leaving 13 bases between. Germline V gives CDR1 MDHEN, CDR2 SYDVKM. The CDR3: CASSDNREMNTEAFF. The CDR3 DNA reads TGTGCCAGCAGTGATAACAGGGAGATGAACACTGAAGCTTTCTTT.

V usage is TRBV5-1 and J usage is TRBJ2-1, with a weak D call TRBD2 (5 bases). V was cut by 3 bases and J by 3 bases, with 10 bases left in between. The CDR3 length is 14 residues. CDR1 is SGHRS, CDR2 YFSETQ, per germline. This chain's CDR3 is CASSSGLFYNEQFF. The CDR3 nucleotides are TGCGCCAGCAGCTCTGGACTGTTCTACAATGAGCAGTTCTTC.

V is TRBV15 and J is TRBJ2-7; D might be TRBD1 (7 bases). This CDR3 spans 17 amino acids. The germline gives CDR1 LNHNV, CDR2 YYDKDF (reference sequence). V was shortened by 3 bases and J by 0 bases, with 18 bases between the two germline ends. The CDR3 DNA follows: TGTGCCACCAGCAGTAGGGGGGACAGCCCGAGCTCCTACGAGCAGTACTTC. It encodes CATSSRGDSPSSYEQYF.

The chain has TRBV9 and TRBJ2-2; 9 positions match TRBD1. Germline trimming cut 4 bases from V and 4 bases from J; bases unmatched to any gene: 11. CDR3 length equals 17 residues. Germline-derived CDR1 and CDR2 are SGDLS and YYNGEE. The DNA for the CDR3 is TGTGCCAGCAGCCCTAGAAAGGGGGACAGGGTCACCGGGGAGCTGTTTTTT. Encoded protein: CASSPRKGDRVTGELFF.

This clone showed up just a few times. The chain links TRBV9 to TRBJ2-2; weak D call: TRBD1 (6 bases). This CDR3 is 16 amino acids long. The V end lost 1 base, the J end lost 4 bases, and 14 bases lay between the germline ends. Germline V gives CDR1 SGDLS, CDR2 YYNGEE. Written as DNA, the CDR3 is TGTGCCAGCAGCGTAAAGTACCGGGACACCACCGGGGAGCTGTTTTTT. Its translation is CASSVKYRDTTGELFF.

V and J are TRBV27 and TRBJ2-7; 13 nucleotides align to TRBD2. The junction had 7 bases not matched to a gene; V was cut back by 5 bases and J by 6 bases. The germline V gene encodes CDR1 MNHEY and CDR2 SMNVEV (reference sequence). The CDR3 contains 15 residues. This chain's CDR3 is CASSLTSGRAGEQYF. DNA of the CDR3: TGTGCCAGCAGTCTAACTAGCGGGAGGGCCGGCGAGCAGTACTTC.

This clone appeared a single time. This sequence joins TRBV11-2 and TRBJ2-2; D might be TRBD2 (5 bases). In germline, CDR1 is SGHAT, CDR2 FQNNGV. The CDR3 spans 14 residues. V lost 7 bases and J 0 bases, leaving 9 bases between the germline ends. CDR3 nucleotide sequence: TGTGCCAGCAACCGGGGAGCGAACACCGGGGAGCTGTTTTTT. Translation: CASNRGANTGELFF.

The chain employs TRBV9 and TRBJ2-2; 7 positions match TRBD2. V shed 3 bases and J 4 bases; nucleotides not matched to a gene: 6. This CDR3 contains 15 residues. Germline V gives CDR1 SGDLS, CDR2 YYNGEE. The CDR3 region is CASSEGGGITGELFF. The CDR3 bases are TGTGCCAGCAGCGAGGGCGGGGGAATCACCGGGGAGCTGTTTTTT.

The chain carries TRBV5-1 and TRBJ2-1; 10 nucleotides align to TRBD2. The CDR3 totals 18 residues. Looked up from germline, CDR1 is SGHRS and CDR2 is YFSETQ. After removal of 4 bases from V and 0 bases from J, the junction contained 10 bases not matched to a gene. CDR3 in DNA: TGCGCCAGCAGCGCTACCGGGACTAGCGCGCCCTCCTACAATGAGCAGTTCTTC. This gives the protein CASSATGTSAPSYNEQFF.